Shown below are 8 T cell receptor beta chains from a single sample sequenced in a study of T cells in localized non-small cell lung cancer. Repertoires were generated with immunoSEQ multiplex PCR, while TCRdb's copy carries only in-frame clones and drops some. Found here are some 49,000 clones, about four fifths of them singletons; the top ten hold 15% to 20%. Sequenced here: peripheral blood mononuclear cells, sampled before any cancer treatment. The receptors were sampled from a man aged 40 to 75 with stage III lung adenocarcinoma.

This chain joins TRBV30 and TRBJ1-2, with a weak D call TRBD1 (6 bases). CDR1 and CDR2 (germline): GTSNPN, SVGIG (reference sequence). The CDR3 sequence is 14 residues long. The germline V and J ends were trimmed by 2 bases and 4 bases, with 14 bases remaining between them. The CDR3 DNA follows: TGTGCCTGGAGTCGGGGGGGGCAGGTCTATGGCTACACCTTC. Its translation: CAWSRGGQVYGYTF.

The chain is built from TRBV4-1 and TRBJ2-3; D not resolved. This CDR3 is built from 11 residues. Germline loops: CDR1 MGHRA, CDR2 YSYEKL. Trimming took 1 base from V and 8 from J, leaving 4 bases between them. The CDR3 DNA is TGCGCCAGCAGCCAAGGGAGTACGCAGTATTTT. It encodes CASSQGSTQYF.

The CDR3 sequence: CASSLETGRSYEQYF. CDR3 nucleotides: TGTGCCAGCAGCTTAGAGACAGGGAGGTCCTACGAGCAGTACTTC. This rearrangement joins TRBV11-2 to TRBJ2-5; D is perhaps TRBD1 (7 bases). Near its end, the DNA agrees better with TRBJ2-7, so the J call may be wrong. Germline CDR1 is SGHAT and CDR2 is FQNNGV. This CDR3 region has 15 residues.

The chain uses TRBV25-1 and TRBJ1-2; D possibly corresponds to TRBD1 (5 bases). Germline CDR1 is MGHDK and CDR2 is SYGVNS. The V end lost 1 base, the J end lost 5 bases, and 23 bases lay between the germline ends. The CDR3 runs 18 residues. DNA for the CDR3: TGTGCCAGCAGTGAATTAGGGTATGGGACTAATGACCAGTATGGCTACACCTTC. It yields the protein CASSELGYGTNDQYGYTF.

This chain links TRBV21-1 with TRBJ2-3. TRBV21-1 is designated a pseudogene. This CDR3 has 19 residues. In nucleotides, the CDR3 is TGTGCCAGCAGCAAAGCGCCCCTACTAGGCAGGGCCCCCACAGATACGCAGTATTTT. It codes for CASSKAPLLGRAPTDTQYF.

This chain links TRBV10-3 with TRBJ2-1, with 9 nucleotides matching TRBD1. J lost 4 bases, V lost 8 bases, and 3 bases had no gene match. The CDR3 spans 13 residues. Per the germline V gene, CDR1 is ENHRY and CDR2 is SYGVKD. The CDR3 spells CAIGDRVYNEQFF. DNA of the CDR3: TGTGCCATCGGGGACAGGGTTTACAATGAGCAGTTCTTC.

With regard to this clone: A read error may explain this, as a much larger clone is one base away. The CDR3 nucleotides read TGTGCCAGCAGCCAAGATATAGCGGGGGGGCCAGGTACGCAGTATTTT. Its translation: CASSQDIAGGPGTQYF. V gene TRBV4-2 combines with J gene TRBJ2-3; 11 positions agree with TRBD2. V trimming: 0 bases; J trimming: 8 bases; junction bases outside the gene matches: 7. Germline CDR1 reads LGHNA; CDR2 reads YNFKEQ. The CDR3 is 16 residues long.

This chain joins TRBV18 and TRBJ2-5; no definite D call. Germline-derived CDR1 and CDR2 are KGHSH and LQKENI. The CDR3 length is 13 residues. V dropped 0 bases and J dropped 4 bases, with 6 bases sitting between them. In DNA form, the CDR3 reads TGTGCCAGCTCACCACCGGGCGGAGAGACCCAGTACTTC. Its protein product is CASSPPGGETQYF.